One sample yielded the 27 T cell receptor beta chains listed below, sequenced in a study of T cell responses to AZD1222 COVID-19 vaccine. The data were produced by immunoSEQ multiplex PCR, yet TCRdb's version contains in-frame clones alone and is incomplete. Of around 150,000 clones listed, approximately 88% were seen once; the top ten hold about 4%. The specimen comprised peripheral blood, sampled on day 0 of AZD1222 vaccination. All receptors derive from an adult in good health.

This chain links TRBV6-1 with TRBJ1-2; D not resolved. CDR1 MNHNS and CDR2 SASEGT come from the germline V gene. The CDR3 loop spans 14 amino acids. V lost 0 bases to trimming and J lost 6 bases, with 11 bases between them. In DNA, the CDR3 is TGTGCCAGCAGTGAAGCGTTCAGGTTCGATGGCTACACCTTC. Translating it yields CASSEAFRFDGYTF.

The V gene is TRBV11-2, the J gene TRBJ2-3; D perhaps matches TRBD2 (7 bases). Germline V gives CDR1 SGHAT, CDR2 FQNNGV. The CDR3 has 16 residues. V gave up 3 bases and J gave up 1 base, with 14 bases separating them. The CDR3 bases are TGTGCCAGCAGCTTTGGACGGGGGGCGGGCACAGATACGCAGTATTTT. It codes for CASSFGRGAGTDTQYF.

This chain links TRBV27 with TRBJ1-1; D is ambiguous. The CDR3 sequence is 16 residues long. Trimming left V 1 base short and J 1 base short, with 13 bases between. Germline CDR1 reads MNHEY; CDR2 reads SMNVEV (reference sequence). Here the CDR3 reads CASSLLPSRPNTEAFF. The CDR3 bases are TGTGCCAGCAGTTTATTGCCCTCCAGACCGAACACTGAAGCTTTCTTT.

The J gene is TRBJ1-1, the V gene TRBV3-1 (or the pseudogene TRBV3-2); perhaps TRBD1 as D (6 bases). Trimming removed 1 base from V and 4 bases from J, with 19 bases in between. The germline V gene has CDR1 LGHDT and CDR2 YNNKEL (reference sequence). This CDR3 has 17 residues. Written as DNA, the CDR3 is TGTGCCAGCAGCCAAGTTGGCAGGACCTTAGGGGGCACTGAAGCTTTCTTT. This sequence encodes CASSQVGRTLGGTEAFF.

J is TRBJ1-5 and V is TRBV4-1; no reliable D call. The V end lost 1 base, the J end lost 4 bases, and 8 bases lay between the germline ends. CDR1 is MGHRA and CDR2 is YSYEKL in the germline V gene. The CDR3 spans 14 residues. The CDR3 reads CASSQVTGNQPQHF. The CDR3 nucleotides are TGCGCCAGCAGCCAAGTTACGGGTAATCAGCCCCAGCATTTT.

The chain is built from TRBV28 and TRBJ2-4, with D perhaps matching TRBD1 (5 bases). The ends were cut back, 3 bases at V and 6 bases at J, with 6 bases in the middle. This CDR3 has 12 amino acids. The germline V gene has CDR1 MDHEN and CDR2 SYDVKM. CDR3 bases: TGTGCCAGCAGTTTTAGGGGAAACATTCAGTACTTC. It codes for CASSFRGNIQYF.

V gene TRBV7-9 combines with J gene TRBJ1-2; D is ambiguous. Germline loops: CDR1 SEHNR, CDR2 FQNEAQ (reference sequence). The germline V and J ends were trimmed by 1 base and 0 bases, with 6 bases remaining between them. CDR3 length: 14 amino acids. The CDR3 loop reads CASSLVAANYGYTF. Here the CDR3 DNA reads TGTGCCAGCAGCTTAGTCGCAGCTAACTATGGCTACACCTTC.

This clone was seen once. V is TRBV9 and J is TRBJ2-7, with TRBD1 as a possible D gene (5 bases). CDR1 is SGDLS and CDR2 is YYNGEE in the germline V gene. Trimming took off 4 bases at V and 4 bases at J, with 12 bases between the two ends. The CDR3 length is 13 residues. The CDR3 region has the DNA TGTGCCAGCAGCCCATCAGGGTTGTACGAGCAGTACTTC. This encodes CASSPSGLYEQYF.

V is TRBV6-5 and J is TRBJ1-1; D is possibly TRBD1 (6 bases). This CDR3 is built from 13 residues. The germline V gene encodes CDR1 MNHEY and CDR2 SVGAGI. V was pared by 0 bases and J by 6 bases, with 8 bases between. The CDR3 is CASSYSGASEAFF. Here the CDR3 DNA reads TGTGCCAGCAGTTACTCGGGGGCCTCTGAAGCTTTCTTT.

The J gene is TRBJ1-4, the V gene TRBV3-1 (or the pseudogene TRBV3-2); a weak D match, TRBD1 (6 bases). Germline V gene lookup returns CDR1 LGHDT and CDR2 YNNKEL (reference sequence). The CDR3 runs to 15 residues. Trimming took 4 bases from V and 7 from J, leaving 16 bases between them. In DNA, the CDR3 is TGTGCCAGCAGCCTTGGGGACACCATCCCTGAAAAACTGTTTTTT. This gives the protein CASSLGDTIPEKLFF.

This CDR3 reads CASSSGTGASTDTQYF. The CDR3 DNA is TGCGCCAGCAGCTCCGGGACAGGGGCGAGCACAGATACGCAGTATTTT. The rearrangement joins TRBV5-1 to TRBJ2-3, with 10 bases aligning to TRBD1. The J segment lost 0 bases and the V segment lost 3 bases, leaving 4 bases of the junction unmatched. Germline assignment: CDR1 SGHRS and CDR2 YFSETQ. The CDR3 is 16 amino acids. The variable domain in full, completed from reference TRBV5-1 and TRBJ2-3, reads KAGVTQTPRYLIKTRGQQVTLSCSPISGHRSVSWYQQTPGQGLQFLFEYFSETQRNKGNFPGRFSGRQFSNSRSEMNVSTLELGDSALYLCASSSGTGASTDTQYFGPGTRLTVL.

This chain uses TRBV9 with TRBJ2-7, with a possible D match to TRBD2 (5 bases). The CDR3 length is 15 residues. V was pared by 0 bases and J by 2 bases, with 12 bases between. The germline CDR1 and CDR2 sequences are SGDLS and YYNGEE. The CDR3 coding sequence is TGTGCCAGCAGCGTAGGGGTAGCGTCGACCTACGAGCAGTACTTC. Protein: CASSVGVASTYEQYF.

This sequence joins TRBV2 and TRBJ2-3, with 12 bases fitting TRBD2. The germline CDR1 and CDR2 sequences are SNHLY and FYNNEI. This CDR3 contains 16 residues. Trimming at V came to 4 bases and at J to 5 bases, leaving 7 bases not matched to a gene. The CDR3 sequence is CASSVGLAGYGDTQYF. In DNA form, the CDR3 reads TGTGCCAGCAGTGTCGGACTAGCGGGGTATGGAGATACGCAGTATTTT.

The chain joins TRBV6-5 to TRBJ2-7; D is perhaps TRBD1 or TRBD2 (6 bases each). V lost 6 bases and J lost 7, with 19 bases in between. CDR3 length: 14 amino acids. Per the germline V gene, CDR1 is MNHEY and CDR2 is SVGAGI. CDR3 sequence reads: CASSLTPGAREQYF. The CDR3 DNA sequence: TGTGCCAGCAGCCTCACCCCGGGGGCGCGTGAGCAGTACTTC.

This clone was detected many times. This chain joins TRBV7-9 and TRBJ1-3; D call uncertain. Trimming cost V 3 bases and J 6 bases, with 6 bases left between them. CDR1 is SEHNR and CDR2 is FQNEAQ in the germline V gene (reference sequence). This CDR3 has 12 amino acids. The CDR3 nucleotides are TGTGCCAGCAGCTTCCTCGCAAACACCATATATTTT. Its protein is CASSFLANTIYF.

This chain joins TRBV10-3 and TRBJ1-2; D is perhaps TRBD1 (5 bases). Germline assignment: CDR1 ENHRY and CDR2 SYGVKD. Trimming pared 7 bases from V and 6 bases from J, leaving 15 bases between. The CDR3 has 13 residues. The DNA of the CDR3 is TGTGCCATCAACCGGGCAGGGACTAATGGCTACACCTTC. It is translated as CAINRAGTNGYTF.

V is TRBV7-9 and J is TRBJ2-7; D call uncertain. The germline gives CDR1 SEHNR, CDR2 FQNEAQ (reference sequence). The CDR3 spans 12 residues. The V and J ends lost 2 bases and 6 bases respectively, with 8 bases between them. CDR3 region: CASSLSAGEQYF. CDR3 bases: TGTGCCAGCAGCTTATCGGCCGGCGAGCAGTACTTC.

The chain recombines TRBV5-1 with TRBJ1-1; 10 bases line up with TRBD1. V was clipped by 2 bases and J by 5 bases; unmatched bases: 6. This CDR3 comprises 15 residues. The germline V gene encodes CDR1 SGHRS and CDR2 YFSETQ. CDR3 sequence reads: CASSLRQGALTEAFF. CDR3 sequence (DNA): TGCGCCAGCAGCTTACGACAGGGGGCTTTGACTGAAGCTTTCTTT.

The J gene is TRBJ1-2, the V gene TRBV9; D gene uncertain. V was trimmed by 3 bases and J by 3 bases, leaving 15 bases between them. The germline gives CDR1 SGDLS, CDR2 YYNGEE. The CDR3 spans 15 residues. The CDR3 sequence is CASSAPRGQDYGYTF. The CDR3 coding sequence is TGTGCCAGCAGCGCCCCCCGAGGGCAGGACTATGGCTACACCTTC. The full variable domain, its missing parts supplied by reference TRBV9 and TRBJ1-2, is DSGVTQTPKHLITATGQRVTLRCSPRSGDLSVYWYQQSLDQGLQFLIQYYNGEERAKGNILERFSAQQFPDLHSELNLSSLELGDSALYFCASSAPRGQDYGYTFGSGTRLTVV.

V and J are TRBV18 and TRBJ1-1, with TRBD1 matching 9 bases. This CDR3 has 15 amino acids. Germline V gene lookup returns CDR1 KGHSH and CDR2 LQKENI. Unmatched junction bases numbered 6, after V lost 6 bases and J lost 1 base. CDR3: CASSPDRGTNTEAFF. CDR3 nucleotide sequence: TGTGCCAGCTCTCCAGACAGGGGGACGAACACTGAAGCTTTCTTT.

The chain joins TRBV2 to TRBJ1-2; 11 positions agree with TRBD1. The germline gives CDR1 SNHLY, CDR2 FYNNEI. The CDR3 runs 15 residues. V shed 5 bases and J 8 bases; nucleotides not matched to a gene: 10. The CDR3 coding sequence is TGTGCCAGCAGTCCTGGACAGGGGGCGCCGCGGGGCTACACCTTC. This gives the protein CASSPGQGAPRGYTF. The full variable domain, completed using reference TRBV2 and TRBJ1-2, is EPEVTQTPSHQVTQMGQEVILRCVPISNHLYFYWYRQILGQKVEFLVSFYNNEISEKSEIFDDQFSVERPDGSNFTLKIRSTKLEDSAMYFCASSPGQGAPRGYTFGSGTRLTVV.

The chain combines TRBV5-1 with TRBJ1-1; possibly TRBD1 for D (6 bases). CDR3 length: 14 amino acids. Germline CDR1 is SGHRS and CDR2 is YFSETQ. V was trimmed by 0 bases and J by 2 bases, leaving 8 bases between them. This chain's CDR3 is CASSLGTANTEAFF. CDR3 nucleotide sequence: TGCGCCAGCAGCTTGGGGACAGCTAACACTGAAGCTTTCTTT.

The chain's CDR3 is CASSVSGGIGELFF. Written as DNA, the CDR3 is TGTGCCAGCAGTGTAAGCGGGGGTATCGGGGAGCTGTTTTTT. The rearrangement links TRBV2 to TRBJ2-2; TRBD2 matches at 8 bases. This CDR3 is 14 amino acids long. Unmatched junction bases numbered 5, after V lost 4 bases and J lost 7 bases. The germline gives CDR1 SNHLY, CDR2 FYNNEI.

This clone was seen only a few times. The chain is built from TRBV18 and TRBJ2-7; 9 bases fit TRBD1. Trimming at V came to 3 bases and at J to 2 bases, leaving 5 bases not matched to a gene. The CDR3 has 15 amino acids. The germline V gene has CDR1 KGHSH and CDR2 LQKENI. CDR3 region: CASSPLGTGTYEQYF. CDR3 bases: TGTGCCAGCTCACCCCTAGGGACAGGGACCTACGAGCAGTACTTC. The full variable domain, completed using reference TRBV18 and TRBJ2-7, is NAGVMQNPRHLVRRRGQEARLRCSPMKGHSHVYWYRQLPEEGLKFMVYLQKENIIDESGMPKERFSAEFPKEGPSILRIQQVVRGDSAAYFCASSPLGTGTYEQYFGPGTRLTVT.

This sequence joins TRBV7-2 and TRBJ1-3; D may be TRBD1 (6 bases). Germline V gene sequence: CDR1 SGHTA, CDR2 FQGNSA. Trimming pared 5 bases from V and 0 bases from J, leaving 17 bases between. The length of the CDR3 is 17 residues. In DNA form, the CDR3 reads TGTGCCAGCAGCGGACGTGGGGGGGGCAACTCTGGAAACACCATATATTTT. Its translation: CASSGRGGGNSGNTIYF.

The chain couples TRBV4-1 to TRBJ2-3; D is unclear. CDR1 is MGHRA, CDR2 YSYEKL, per germline. CDR3 length: 15 amino acids. V lost 1 base and J 1 base, leaving 9 bases between the germline ends. CDR3 residues: CASSQGAQGTDTQYF. CDR3 bases: TGCGCCAGCAGCCAAGGGGCTCAAGGCACAGATACGCAGTATTTT.

This chain uses TRBV28 with TRBJ1-2, with 11 bases aligning to TRBD1. This CDR3 spans 15 amino acids. V trimming: 4 bases; J trimming: 6 bases; junction bases outside the gene matches: 7. CDR1 is MDHEN and CDR2 is SYDVKM in the germline V gene. The chain's CDR3 is CASSSWTGGEDGYTF. DNA of the CDR3: TGTGCCAGCAGTTCCTGGACAGGGGGCGAGGATGGCTACACCTTC.